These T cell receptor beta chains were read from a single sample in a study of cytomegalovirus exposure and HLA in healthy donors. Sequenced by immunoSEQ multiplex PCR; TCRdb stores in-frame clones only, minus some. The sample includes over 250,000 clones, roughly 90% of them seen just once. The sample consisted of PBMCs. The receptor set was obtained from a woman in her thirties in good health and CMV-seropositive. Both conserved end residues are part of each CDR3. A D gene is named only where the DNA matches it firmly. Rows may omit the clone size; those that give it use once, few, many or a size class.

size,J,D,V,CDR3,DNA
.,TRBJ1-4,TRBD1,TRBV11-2,CASCRDRDEKLFF,TGTGCCAGCTGCCGGGACAGGGATGAAAAACTGTTTTTT
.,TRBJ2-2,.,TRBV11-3,CASSRLVGGTGELFF,TGTGCCAGCAGCCGACTTGTAGGGGGAACCGGGGAGCTGTTTTTT
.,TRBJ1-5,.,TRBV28,CASSWTRDSNQPQHF,TGTGCCAGCAGTTGGACAAGGGATAGCAATCAGCCCCAGCATTTT
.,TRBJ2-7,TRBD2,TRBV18,CASSPPLAGSSYEQYF,TGTGCCAGCTCACCACCCCTAGCGGGGAGCTCCTACGAGCAGTACTTC
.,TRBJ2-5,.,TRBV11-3,CASSQSTGRDQETQYF,TGTGCCAGCAGTCAATCGACAGGGAGGGATCAAGAGACCCAGTACTTC
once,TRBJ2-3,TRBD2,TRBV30,CAVAAGVPPDTQYF,TGTGCCGTCGCAGCGGGGGTCCCCCCAGATACGCAGTATTTT
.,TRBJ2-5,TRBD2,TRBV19,CASSRSSGGDQETQYF,TGTGCCAGTAGTAGATCTAGCGGGGGGGATCAAGAGACCCAGTACTTC
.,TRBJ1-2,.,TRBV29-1,CSVSPTHTNYGYTF,TGCAGCGTTTCCCCGACACATACTAACTATGGCTACACCTTC
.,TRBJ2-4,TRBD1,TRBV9,CASSVTGTGTNIQYF,TGTGCCAGCAGCGTTACCGGGACAGGGACAAACATTCAGTACTTC
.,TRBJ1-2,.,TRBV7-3,CASSSRGLGYTF,TGTGCCAGCAGCTCCAGGGGCCTTGGCTACACCTTC
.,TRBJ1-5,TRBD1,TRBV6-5,CASSYSITGGQPQHF,TGTGCCAGCAGTTACTCGATTACAGGGGGTCAGCCCCAGCATTTT